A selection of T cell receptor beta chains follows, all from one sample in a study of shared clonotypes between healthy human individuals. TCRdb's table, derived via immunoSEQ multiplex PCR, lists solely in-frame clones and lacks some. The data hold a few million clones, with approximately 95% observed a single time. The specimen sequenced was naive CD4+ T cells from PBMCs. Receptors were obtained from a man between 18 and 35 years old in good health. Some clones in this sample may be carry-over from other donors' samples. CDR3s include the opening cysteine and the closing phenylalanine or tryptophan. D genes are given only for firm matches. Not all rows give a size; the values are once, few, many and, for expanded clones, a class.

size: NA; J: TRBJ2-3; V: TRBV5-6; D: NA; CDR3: CASSLRGTDTQYF; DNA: TGTGCCAGCAGCTTGCGGGGCACAGATACGCAGTATTTT
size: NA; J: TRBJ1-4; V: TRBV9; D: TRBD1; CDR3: CASSARTGSNEKLFF; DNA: TGTGCCAGCAGCGCGCGGACAGGGAGTAATGAAAAACTGTTTTTT
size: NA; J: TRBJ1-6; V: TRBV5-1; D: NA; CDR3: CASSPLPQNSPLHF; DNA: TGCGCCAGCAGCCCCCTTCCCCAAAATTCACCCCTCCACTTT
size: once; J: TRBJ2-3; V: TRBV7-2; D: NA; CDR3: CASSPSTIMRTDTQYF; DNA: TGTGCCAGCAGCCCCTCGACTATTATGCGCACAGATACGCAGTATTTT
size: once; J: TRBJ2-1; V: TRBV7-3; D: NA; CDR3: CASSPDRNSYNEQFF; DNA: TGTGCCAGCAGCCCTGACAGGAACTCCTACAATGAGCAGTTCTTC
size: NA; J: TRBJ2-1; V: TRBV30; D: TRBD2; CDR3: CAWSTGLAGVNEQFF; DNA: TGTGCCTGGTCAACGGGACTAGCGGGAGTCAATGAGCAGTTCTTC
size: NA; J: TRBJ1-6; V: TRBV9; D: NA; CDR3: CASSGYGDSPLHF; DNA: TGTGCCAGCAGTGGGTACGGAGATTCACCCCTCCACTTT
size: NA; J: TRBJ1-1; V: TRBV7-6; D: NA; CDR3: CASSPSLEGNAEAFF; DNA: TGTGCCAGCAGCCCATCCTTGGAGGGGAACGCTGAAGCTTTCTTT
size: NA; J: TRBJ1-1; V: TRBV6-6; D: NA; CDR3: CASSYPGGTEAFF; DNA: TGTGCCAGCAGTTACCCTGGGGGGACTGAAGCTTTCTTT
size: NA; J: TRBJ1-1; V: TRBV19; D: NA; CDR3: CASSPLWNTEAFF; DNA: TGTGCCAGTAGCCCCCTTTGGAACACTGAAGCTTTCTTT
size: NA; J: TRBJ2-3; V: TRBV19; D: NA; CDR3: CASSIASFAGPGDTQYF; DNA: TGTGCCAGTAGTATCGCCTCGTTCGCGGGGCCGGGGGATACGCAGTATTTT
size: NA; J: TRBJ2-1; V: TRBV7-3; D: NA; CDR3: CASSSVGNEQFF; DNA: TGTGCCAGCAGCTCCGTAGGCAATGAGCAGTTCTTC
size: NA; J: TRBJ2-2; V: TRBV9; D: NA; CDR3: CASSVERVRLAGELFF; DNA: TGTGCCAGCAGCGTAGAAAGAGTTCGGCTCGCCGGGGAGCTGTTTTTT
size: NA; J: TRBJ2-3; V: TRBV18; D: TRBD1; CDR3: CASSPSQGDTQYF; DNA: TGTGCCAGCTCACCTTCACAGGGGGACACGCAGTATTTT
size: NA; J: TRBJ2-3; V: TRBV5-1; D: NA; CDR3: CASSLAGGADTQYF; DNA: TGCGCCAGCAGCTTGGCCGGGGGTGCAGATACGCAGTATTTT
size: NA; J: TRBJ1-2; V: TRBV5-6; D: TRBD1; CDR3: CASSLGTGRNYGYTF; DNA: TGTGCCAGCAGCTTAGGGACAGGGCGTAACTATGGCTACACCTTC
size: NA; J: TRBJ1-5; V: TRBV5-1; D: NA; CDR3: CASSFQSGDQPQHF; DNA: TGCGCCAGCAGCTTCCAATCTGGGGATCAGCCCCAGCATTTT
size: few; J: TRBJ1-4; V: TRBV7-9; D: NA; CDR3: CASSLQGNEKLFF; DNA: TGTGCCAGCAGCTTACAGGGAAATGAAAAACTGTTTTTT
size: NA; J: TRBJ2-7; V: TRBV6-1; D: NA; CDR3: CASQETWNYEQYF; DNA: TGTGCCAGCCAAGAGACTTGGAACTACGAGCAGTACTTC
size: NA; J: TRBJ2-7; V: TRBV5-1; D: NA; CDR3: CASSLAGSGVYEQYF; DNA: TGCGCCAGCAGCTTGGCCGGGTCGGGGGTATACGAGCAGTACTTC
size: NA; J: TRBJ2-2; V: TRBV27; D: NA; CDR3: CASSLVVAGELFF; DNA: TGTGCCAGCAGTTTAGTCGTGGCCGGGGAGCTGTTTTTT
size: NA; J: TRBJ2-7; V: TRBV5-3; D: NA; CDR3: CARSPPPKGVKSYEQYF; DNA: TGTGCCAGAAGCCCACCTCCCAAGGGGGTGAAGTCCTACGAGCAGTACTTC
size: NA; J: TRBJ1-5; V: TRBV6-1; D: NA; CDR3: CASSETNQGRGITVRQPQHF; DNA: TGTGCCAGCAGTGAAACTAACCAGGGCCGCGGAATCACGGTCCGTCAGCCCCAGCATTTT
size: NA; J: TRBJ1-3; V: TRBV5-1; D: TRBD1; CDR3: CASSLEAGQGAGNTIYF; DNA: TGCGCCAGCAGCTTGGAGGCGGGACAGGGGGCTGGAAACACCATATATTTT
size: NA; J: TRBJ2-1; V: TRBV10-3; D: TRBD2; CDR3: CAISKAGVSYNEQFF; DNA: TGTGCCATCAGTAAAGCGGGAGTCTCCTACAATGAGCAGTTCTTC
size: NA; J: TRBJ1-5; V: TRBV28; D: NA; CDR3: CASSLSGFQPQHF; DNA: TGTGCCAGCAGTTTATCGGGGTTTCAGCCCCAGCATTTT
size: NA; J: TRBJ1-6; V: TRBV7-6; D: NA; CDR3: CASGGRDSPLHF; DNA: TGTGCCAGCGGAGGACGGGATTCACCCCTCCACTTT
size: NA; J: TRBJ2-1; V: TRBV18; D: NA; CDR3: CASSPYRDSYNEQFF; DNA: TGTGCCAGCTCACCATACAGGGACTCCTACAATGAGCAGTTCTTC
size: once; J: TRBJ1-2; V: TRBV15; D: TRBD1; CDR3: CATSKGQGRSGYTF; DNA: TGTGCCACCAGCAAGGGACAGGGGAGGTCTGGCTACACCTTC
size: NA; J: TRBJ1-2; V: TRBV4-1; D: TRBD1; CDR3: CASSQAGGQGDGYTF; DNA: TGCGCCAGCAGCCAAGCAGGGGGCCAGGGGGATGGCTACACCTTC
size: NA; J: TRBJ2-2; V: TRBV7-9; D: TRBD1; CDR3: CASSFGTAVTRTAGELFF; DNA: TGTGCCAGCAGTTTCGGGACAGCGGTAACGAGGACCGCCGGGGAGCTGTTTTTT
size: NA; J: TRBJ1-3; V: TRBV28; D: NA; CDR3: CASREASYIYF; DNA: TGTGCCAGCAGAGAGGCTTCCTACATATATTTT
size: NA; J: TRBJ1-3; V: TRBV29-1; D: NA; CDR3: CSVDRPGTSGNTIYF; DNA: TGCAGCGTTGATCGTCCAGGGACCTCTGGAAACACCATATATTTT
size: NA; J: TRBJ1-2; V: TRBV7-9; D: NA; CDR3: CASSTWDLNYGYTF; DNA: TGTGCCAGCAGCACCTGGGACTTAAACTATGGCTACACCTTC
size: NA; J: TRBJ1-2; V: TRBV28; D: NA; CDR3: CASSWQGYGYTF; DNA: TGTGCCAGCAGTTGGCAAGGCTATGGCTACACCTTC
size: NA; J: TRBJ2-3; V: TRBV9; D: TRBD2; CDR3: CASSVALAGSTDTQYF; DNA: TGTGCCAGCAGCGTAGCACTAGCGGGAAGCACAGATACGCAGTATTTT
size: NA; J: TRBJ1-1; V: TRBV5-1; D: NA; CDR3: CASSSVELNTEAFF; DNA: TGCGCCAGCAGTTCAGTAGAACTGAACACTGAAGCTTTCTTT
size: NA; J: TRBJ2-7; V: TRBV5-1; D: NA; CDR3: CASSLPAGGDEQYF; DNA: TGCGCCAGCAGCCTACCCGCCGGAGGCGACGAGCAGTACTTC
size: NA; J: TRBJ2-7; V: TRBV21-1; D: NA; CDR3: CASSKRAGLAGYEQYF; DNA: TGTGCCAGCAGCAAAAGGGCGGGACTAGCGGGGTACGAGCAGTACTTC
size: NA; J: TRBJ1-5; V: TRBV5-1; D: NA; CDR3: CASRLDSGQPQHF; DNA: TGCGCCAGCAGACTAGATTCGGGTCAGCCCCAGCATTTT
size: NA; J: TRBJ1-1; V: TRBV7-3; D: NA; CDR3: CASSLVPSAAGDTEAFF; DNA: TGTGCCAGCAGCTTAGTCCCCTCGGCGGCAGGGGATACTGAAGCTTTCTTT
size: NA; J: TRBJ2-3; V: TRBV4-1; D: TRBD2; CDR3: CASLPTSGPPDTQYF; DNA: TGCGCCAGCCTCCCCACTAGCGGTCCCCCAGATACGCAGTATTTT
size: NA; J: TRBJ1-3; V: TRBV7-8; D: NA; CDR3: CASSLEDSGNTIYF; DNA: TGTGCCAGCAGCTTAGAGGACTCTGGAAACACCATATATTTT
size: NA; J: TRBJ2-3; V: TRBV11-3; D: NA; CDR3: CASSLGGASGLSSTDTQYF; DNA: TGTGCCAGCAGCTTAGGGGGGGCTAGCGGTCTTTCTAGCACAGATACGCAGTATTTT
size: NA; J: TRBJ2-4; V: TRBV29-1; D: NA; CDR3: CSVPGGGQGSTKNIQYF; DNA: TGCAGCGTTCCCGGCGGTGGTCAGGGTTCAACCAAAAACATTCAGTACTTC
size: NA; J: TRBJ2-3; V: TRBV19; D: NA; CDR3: CASSISGWEADTQYF; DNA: TGTGCCAGTAGTATATCGGGGTGGGAGGCAGATACGCAGTATTTT
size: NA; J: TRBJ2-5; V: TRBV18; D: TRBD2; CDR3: CASSPPQREGLGTQYF; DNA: TGTGCCAGCTCACCTCCACAGCGGGAGGGCCTTGGGACCCAGTACTTC
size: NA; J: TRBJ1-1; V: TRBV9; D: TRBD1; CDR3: CASSLGQGFTEAFF; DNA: TGTGCCAGCAGTTTGGGACAGGGCTTCACTGAAGCTTTCTTT
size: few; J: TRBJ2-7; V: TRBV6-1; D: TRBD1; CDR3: CASTWGQGIDEQYF; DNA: TGTGCCAGCACCTGGGGACAGGGAATCGACGAGCAGTACTTC
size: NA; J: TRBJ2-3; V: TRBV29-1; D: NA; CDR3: CSTRTLSTDTQYF; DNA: TGCAGCACCCGGACCCTTAGCACAGATACGCAGTATTTT
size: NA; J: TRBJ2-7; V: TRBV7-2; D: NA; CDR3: CASSLGTHYEQYF; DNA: TGTGCCAGCAGCTTAGGGACTCACTACGAGCAGTACTTC
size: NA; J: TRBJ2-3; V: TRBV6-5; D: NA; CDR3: CASSPPERGADTQYF; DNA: TGTGCCAGCAGTCCCCCTGAGAGGGGCGCAGATACGCAGTATTTT
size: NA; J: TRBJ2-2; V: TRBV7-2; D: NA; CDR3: CASSFLGRWGGELFF; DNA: TGTGCCAGCAGCTTTTTGGGACGGTGGGGCGGGGAGCTGTTTTTT
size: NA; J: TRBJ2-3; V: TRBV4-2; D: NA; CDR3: CASSQPSSQGGRSDTQYF; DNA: TGTGCCAGCAGCCAACCTTCCTCGCAGGGCGGTCGGTCTGATACGCAGTATTTT
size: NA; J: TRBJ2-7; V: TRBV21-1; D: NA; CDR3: CASRLTRSSRDHLPSSYEQYF; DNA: TGTGCCAGCCGCCTAACTAGAAGCAGCAGGGACCACTTACCTAGCTCCTACGAGCAGTACTTC